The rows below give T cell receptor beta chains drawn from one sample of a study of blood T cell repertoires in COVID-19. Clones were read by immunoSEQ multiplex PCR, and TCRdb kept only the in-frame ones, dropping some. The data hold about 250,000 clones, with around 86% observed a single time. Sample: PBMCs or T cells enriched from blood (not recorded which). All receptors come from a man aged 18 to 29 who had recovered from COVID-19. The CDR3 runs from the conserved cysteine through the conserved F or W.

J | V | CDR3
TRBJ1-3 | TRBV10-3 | CAIRVGTGSSGNTIYF
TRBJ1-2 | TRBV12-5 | CASGSGERGYTF
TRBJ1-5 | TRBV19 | CASSITTDQPQHF
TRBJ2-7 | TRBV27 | CASSTRLAGVYEQYF
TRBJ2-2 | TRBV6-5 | CASSSPGGAGSGELFF
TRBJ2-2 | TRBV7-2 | CASIRRAGLAIDTGELFF
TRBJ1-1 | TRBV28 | CASSLLSKLQFEAFF
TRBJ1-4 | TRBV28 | CASTDRVNEKLFF
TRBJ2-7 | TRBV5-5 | CASSLEGQGIEQYF
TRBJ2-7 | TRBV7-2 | CASSASGTSGSGREQYF
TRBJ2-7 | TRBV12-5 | CASGLVLSASGGYEQYF
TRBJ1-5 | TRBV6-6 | CASSLRSNQPQHF
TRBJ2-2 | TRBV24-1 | CATAPGQAGTGELFF
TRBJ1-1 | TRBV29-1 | CSGTSGGEAFF
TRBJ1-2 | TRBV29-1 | CSVERGGYTF